This T cell receptor beta chain emerged from a study of blood T cell repertoires in COVID-19. Turning to the study itself: Whether acute or convalescent, the COVID-19 samples came from the United States, Italy and Spain. The analysed material was cDNA or gDNA that came from T cells, B-cell-depleted T cells, or PBMCs.

The CDR3 runs 12 residues. The germline CDR1 and CDR2 sequences are SNHLY and FYNNEI. V was shortened by 4 bases and J by 4 bases, with 7 bases between the two germline ends. Only in-frame clones appear in the TCRdb table, and some are missing; sequencing was by immunoSEQ multiplex PCR. The sample contains more than 200,000 clones, nearly 90% of which appear only once. The sample comprised peripheral blood. This sequence was found in a man aged 18 to 30 with active or convalescent COVID-19. This sequence joins TRBV2 and TRBJ1-2, with D hard to call. CDR3 nucleotide sequence: TGTGCCAGCAGTGCGAGTAGCTATGGCTACACCTTC. Translating it yields CASSASSYGYTF.